One TCR beta chain is described in this entry. The specificity of this receptor is unknown. Per-base quality was not reported, and no clone a single base away is much larger than it. This entry is derived from a study of blood T cell repertoires in COVID-19 (TCRdb year 2020). Regarding the research as a whole: Samples covering the acute and convalescent phases of COVID-19 were provided by collaborators in the United States, Italy and Spain. Where available, HLA class I and class II types were taken from metadata supplied by the sample provider and were not determined by assay-based typing. The material from the prospective study consisted of cDNA or gDNA derived from T cells, B-cell-depleted T cells, or PBMCs. The repertoires were released in a freely available public database meant as a resource for research on the immune response to SARS-CoV-2. Samples came from the ongoing ImmuneRACE study (first 160 participants) plus 1,254 subjects from 6 global collaborators. Deeply sampled blood TCRbeta repertoires from subjects exposed to, actively infected with, or recovered from COVID-19 were included in the dataset. The sample metadata nearly always contained a de-identified subject ID, COVID-19 status, age in years and sex.

V ends up 1 base short and J 5 bases short, with an unmatched junction base count of 5. The CDR3 covers 15 residues, taking in both the cysteine and the phenylalanine. Only the CDR3 region is kept as DNA, spanning 45 bases read in frame from base 1. In the germline V gene, CDR1 corresponds to SGHVS and CDR2 to FNYEAQ. Each collaborating institution followed its own protocols to collect whole blood in K2EDTA tubes. Collaborator samples were shipped for TCRbeta analysis as frozen whole blood, isolated PBMCs, or DNA extracted from either sample type. Broader findings and caveats from the paper: The quantity of clinical and demographic metadata differed by source and by participant and was supplied without curation.

TCRbeta CDR3 regions were amplified from genomic DNA by means of the immunoSEQ Assay, a bias-controlled multiplex PCR. Concerning the study's data processing: Nucleated cell counts per sample were estimated from amplification of reference gene primers within the assay. To quantify the absolute abundance of each unique TCRbeta CDR3 rearrangement, sequence reads were collapsed and filtered. For each sample, productive Simpson clonality was calculated as the square root of Simpson's diversity index over productive rearrangements. Entries here come from immuneACCESS through TCRdb and include only in-frame sequences with V and J called. Some clones fail to appear in such tables; in the studies checked, an unresolved V gene covers under half of the shortfall, and the cause of the remainder is unknown. V, J and clone size derive from that table, while D and trimming were established from the DNA sequence. Recorded for this sample are roughly 700,000 clones; more than 80% of them occurred a single time. The leading ten clones occupy about 0.26% of the sample.

This TCR was sampled from a woman under 30 with acute or convalescent COVID-19. The sample consisted of peripheral blood. The V and J genes are TRBV7-6 and TRBJ2-5, and 9 junction bases match TRBD2. The nucleotide sequence is given as TGTGCCAGCAGCTTAGTGTTGGCGGGGGGGGAGACCCAGTACTTC. Its protein reads: CASSLVLAGGETQYF.